This TCR beta chain was sequenced in a study of T cells in localized non-small cell lung cancer (dated by TCRdb to about 2020). About the full investigation: T cell repertoires of hundreds of early-stage NSCLC patients were analyzed, with tumors being compared against uninvolved tumor-adjacent lungs. The cohort was made up of approximately 250 treatment-naive NSCLC patients whose localized lung tumors had been resected. A mean age of around 69 years was recorded for the NSCLC patients, of whom around 140 were male and more than 85 were female. What the study reported, not specific to this receptor: Because multi-region sequencing of the tumors was not done, intratumor heterogeneity could not be ruled out. A median of 57 of the top 100 tumor clones were detected in paired uninvolved adjacent lung, and 28 of these tumor clones were also found among the top 100 clones of the paired uninvolved adjacent lung. Because the study design was exploratory, TCR variables were selected using unadjusted p-values without false-discovery rate correction. Longer overall survival was associated with higher T cell density in blood, whereas shorter survival was associated with higher clonality in adjacent lung. Uninvolved tumor-adjacent lung showed the highest T cell clonality, higher than tumor, which suggests more focused antigenic responses in the uninvolved tumor-adjacent lung.

At diagnosis, tumor, uninvolved tumor-adjacent lung and peripheral blood were collected and then preserved as a mix of FFPE and fresh-frozen material. The CDR3 sequence holds 13 residues, the cysteine and phenylalanine included. The sequence is cut down to CDR3 DNA, 39 bases in frame from base 1. The V end loses 3 bases and the J end loses 2 bases, and a stretch of 10 bases separates them. From the germline V gene, CDR1 is SQVTM and CDR2 is ANQGSEA. The immunoSEQ Assay was used to sequence TCR beta CDR3 regions from DNA. On the study's bioinformatics: T cell density was computed as TCR beta template counts normalized to usable DNA estimated by amplifying housekeeping genes. Richness was estimated using the preseqR package, with extrapolation to 400,000 templates for PBMC samples and to 120,000 templates for tissue samples. Clonality was defined by subtracting Pielou's evenness from one. Differential abundance testing on productive amino-acid clonotypes, with a minimum total count of 5 and an alpha of 0.1, was used to identify tissue-enriched TCRs. Repertoire overlap between compartments was quantified with the Jaccard Index and Morisita Overlap Index. GLIPH grouped TCR beta CDR3s together with public tetramer-defined viral CDR3s, and a viral motif had to include at least three viral sequences and show V-gene enrichment. TCRdb took this table from immuneACCESS and kept in-frame rearrangements with V and J called. Such tables lack part of the clones; where checked against another copy, unresolved V genes explain under half of the gap, and the rest is unexplained. V, J and clone size are taken as reported in that table, and D and trimming were inferred from the DNA itself. The table for this sample lists about 6,000 clones; around 43% of them were counted only once. The top ten clonotypes cover about 9.9% of the sample.

With regard to this clone: There is no known antigen for this receptor. There are no base qualities to consult, and no much larger clone falls within one base.

The rearranged segments are TRBV29-1 and TRBJ1-1, with no confidently assigned D gene. This TCR came from a woman between 40 and 69 years old with stage II squamous cell lung carcinoma. The sample here was lung tumor tissue, taken before any cancer treatment. The CDR3 reads CSVDPLGNTEAFF. The nucleotide sequence reads as follows: TGCAGCGTTGACCCCCTCGGAAACACTGAAGCTTTCTTT.